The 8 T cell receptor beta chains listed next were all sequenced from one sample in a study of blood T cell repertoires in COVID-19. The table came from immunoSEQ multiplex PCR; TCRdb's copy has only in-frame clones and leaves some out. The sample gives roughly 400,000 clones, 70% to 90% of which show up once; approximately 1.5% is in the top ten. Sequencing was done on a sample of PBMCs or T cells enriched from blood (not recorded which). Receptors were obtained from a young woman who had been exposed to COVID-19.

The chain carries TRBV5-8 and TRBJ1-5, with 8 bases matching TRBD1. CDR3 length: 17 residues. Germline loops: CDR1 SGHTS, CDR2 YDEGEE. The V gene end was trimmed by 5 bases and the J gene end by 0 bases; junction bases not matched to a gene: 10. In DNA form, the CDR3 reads TGTGCCAGCAGGGACGATGGACAGGGTCATAGCAATCAGCCCCAGCATTTT. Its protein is CASRDDGQGHSNQPQHF.

In DNA form, the CDR3 reads TGTGCCAGCAGCCCGGGGGGAAGCGGGGAGCTGTTTTTT. This encodes CASSPGGSGELFF. The J gene is TRBJ2-2, the V gene TRBV11-3; 7 nucleotides agree with TRBD2. Germline V gene data show CDR1 as SGHNT and CDR2 as YENEEA. Trimming at V came to 5 bases and at J to 7 bases, leaving 4 bases not matched to a gene. The CDR3 has 13 amino acids.

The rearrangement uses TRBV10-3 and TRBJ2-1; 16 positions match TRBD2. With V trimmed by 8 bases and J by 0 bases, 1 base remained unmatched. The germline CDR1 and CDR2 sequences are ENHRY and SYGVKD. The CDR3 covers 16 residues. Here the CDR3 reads CAIGTSGGGSYNEQFF. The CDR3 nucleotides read TGTGCCATCGGGACTAGCGGGGGGGGCTCCTACAATGAGCAGTTCTTC.

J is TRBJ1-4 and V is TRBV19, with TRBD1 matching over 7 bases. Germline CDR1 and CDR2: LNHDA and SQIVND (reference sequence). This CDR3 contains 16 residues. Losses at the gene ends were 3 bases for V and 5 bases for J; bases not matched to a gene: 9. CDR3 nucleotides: TGTGCCAGTAGTATGGAGGGGGACAGAGAAAATGAAAAACTGTTTTTT. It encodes CASSMEGDRENEKLFF. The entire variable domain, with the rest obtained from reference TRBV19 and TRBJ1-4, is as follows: DGGITQSPKYLFRKEGQNVTLSCEQNLNHDAMYWYRQDPGQGLRLIYYSQIVNDFQKGDIAEGYSVSREKKESFPLTVTSAQKNPTAFYLCASSMEGDRENEKLFFGSGTQLSVL.

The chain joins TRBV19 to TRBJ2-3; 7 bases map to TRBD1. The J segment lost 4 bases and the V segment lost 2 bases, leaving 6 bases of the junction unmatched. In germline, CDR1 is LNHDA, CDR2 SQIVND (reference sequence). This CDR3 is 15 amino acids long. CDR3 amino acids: CASSIYGQGADTQYF. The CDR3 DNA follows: TGTGCCAGTAGTATATACGGGCAGGGGGCAGATACGCAGTATTTT.

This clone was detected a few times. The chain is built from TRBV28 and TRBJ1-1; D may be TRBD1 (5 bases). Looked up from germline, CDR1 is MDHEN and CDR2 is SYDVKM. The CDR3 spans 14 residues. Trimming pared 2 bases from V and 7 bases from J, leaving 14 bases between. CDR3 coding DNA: TGTGCCAGCAGTTTAAACGGAGGGGCTCTTGAAGCTTTCTTT. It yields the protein CASSLNGGALEAFF. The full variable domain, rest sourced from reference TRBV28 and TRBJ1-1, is DVKVTQSSRYLVKRTGEKVFLECVQDMDHENMFWYRQDPGLGLRLIYFSYDVKMKEKGDIPEGYSVSREKKERFSLILESASTNQTSMYLCASSLNGGALEAFFGQGTRLTVV.

The CDR3 is CASSLEGWREGLGEQFF. The CDR3, as DNA: TGTGCCAGCAGCTTAGAAGGCTGGCGGGAGGGCTTGGGGGAGCAGTTCTTC. This chain joins TRBV11-2 and TRBJ2-1; 9 bases fit TRBD2. Germline CDR1 and CDR2: SGHAT and FQNNGV. CDR3 length: 17 residues. The V gene end was trimmed by 0 bases and the J gene end by 10 bases; junction bases not matched to a gene: 13.

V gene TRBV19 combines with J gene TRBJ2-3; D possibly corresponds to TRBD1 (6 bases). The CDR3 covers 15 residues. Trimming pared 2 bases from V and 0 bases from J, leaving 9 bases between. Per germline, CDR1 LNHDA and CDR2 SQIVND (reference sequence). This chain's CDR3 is CASSIPQGSTDTQYF. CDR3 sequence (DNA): TGTGCCAGTAGTATACCACAGGGCAGCACAGATACGCAGTATTTT.